This T cell receptor (beta chain) stems from a study of response to subunit inactivated influenza vaccine. Findings of the study overall: The authors proposed limited new T cell recruitment per seasonal influenza vaccination.

On this clonotype itself: Its antigen is unidentified.

The CDR3 is made up of 15 amino acids. V dropped 1 base and J dropped 4 bases, with 11 bases sitting between them. Germline values: CDR1 MGHRA, CDR2 YSYEKL. Each CDR3 protein is one row after TCRdb ran MiXCR on the RT-PCR reads. The sample has 600,000 to 850,000 distinct CDR3 sequences; roughly 15% are singletons. V and J are TRBV4-1 and TRBJ2-1; possible D gene TRBD1, 5 bases. This specimen was PBMCs from blood, taken 14 days before vaccination. This TCR derives from a man over 45 who received an inactivated influenza vaccine. CDR3 DNA: TGCGCCAGCAGCCAAGTAAGGGGTCAGTACAATGAGCAGTTCTTC. Protein: CASSQVRGQYNEQFF.